This TCR beta chain was obtained from a study of blood T cell repertoires in COVID-19. About the study: Samples came from the United States, Italy and Spain, spanning acute and convalescent COVID-19. From T cells, B-cell-depleted T cells, or PBMCs came the material, which was cDNA or gDNA.

In the original processing: Researchers report that nucleated cell counts were estimated from reference gene primer amplification. The repertoire was sequenced with immunoSEQ multiplex PCR; TCRdb's copy has only in-frame clones and lacks some. V, J and clone size derive from that table, while D and trimming were established from the DNA sequence. The repertoire consists of about 120,000 clones, with roughly four fifths occurring once and the leading ten covering 7.9%. This CDR3 has 16 amino acids. Germline CDR1 and CDR2: LNHDA and SQIVND (reference sequence). The ends were cut back, 4 bases at V and 0 bases at J, with 10 bases in the middle.

The sequence came from a human donor in a cohort sampled during active COVID-19. The sample was peripheral blood. The rearrangement links TRBV19 to TRBJ2-6; D is possibly TRBD1 (5 bases). The CDR3 sequence: CASSNTGFSGANVLTF. The CDR3 DNA is TGTGCCAGTAGTAACACAGGATTCTCTGGGGCCAACGTCCTGACTTTC. The variable domain in full, completed from reference TRBV19 and TRBJ2-6, reads DGGITQSPKYLFRKEGQNVTLSCEQNLNHDAMYWYRQDPGQGLRLIYYSQIVNDFQKGDIAEGYSVSREKKESFPLTVTSAQKNPTAFYLCASSNTGFSGANVLTFGAGSRLTVL.